Below are 23 T cell receptor beta chains sequenced from a single sample in a study of blood T cell repertoires in COVID-19. The protocol was immunoSEQ multiplex PCR, while the TCRdb copy is restricted to in-frame clones and leaves out a portion. The top ten hold about 6% of the sample, which has tens of thousands of clones, 80% to 95% seen once. Sequenced input: peripheral blood. The source of these receptors is a human donor in a cohort sampled during active COVID-19.

V and J are TRBV30 and TRBJ2-7, with TRBD2 matching over 7 bases. J was trimmed by 0 bases and V by 8 bases; bases with no gene match: 7. CDR3 length equals 13 residues. Per the germline V gene, CDR1 is GTSNPN and CDR2 is SVGIG (reference sequence). Here the CDR3 DNA reads TGTGCCCTTGCTAGCGGAAGCTCCTACGAGCAGTACTTC. Its protein is CALASGSSYEQYF.

This chain connects TRBV27 to TRBJ1-6; D unclear. The length of the CDR3 is 16 residues. Per the germline V gene, CDR1 is MNHEY and CDR2 is SMNVEV (reference sequence). V was cut by 4 bases and J by 7 bases, with 17 bases left in between. CDR3: CASSSSQVRSNSPLHF. CDR3 sequence (DNA): TGTGCCAGCAGTTCATCCCAGGTCCGAAGCAATTCACCCCTCCACTTT.

This clone came up once. The chain employs TRBV7-9 and TRBJ1-1; D ambiguous. The CDR3 sequence is 12 residues long. Trimming stripped 4 bases from V and 8 bases from J, with 11 bases between. Germline assignment: CDR1 SEHNR and CDR2 FQNEAQ (reference sequence). CDR3 in amino acids: CASSSVDSEAFF. The DNA of the CDR3 is TGTGCCAGCAGCTCGGTCGACTCGGAAGCTTTCTTT.

The chain combines TRBV29-1 with TRBJ2-1; no clear D gene. Germline values: CDR1 SQVTM, CDR2 ANQGSEA. V lost 5 bases to trimming and J lost 8 bases, with 7 bases between them. The CDR3 contains 10 residues. The CDR3 loop reads CSVRGYEQFF. In DNA form, the CDR3 reads TGCAGCGTTAGAGGATATGAGCAGTTCTTC.

The chain uses TRBV6-5 and TRBJ1-1, with 9 bases fitting TRBD1. Germline CDR1 and CDR2: MNHEY and SVGAGI. V trimming: 2 bases; J trimming: 5 bases; junction bases outside the gene matches: 3. The CDR3 consists of 14 residues. The CDR3 protein is CASSYGQGRTEAFF. CDR3 nucleotides: TGTGCCAGCAGTTACGGACAGGGGAGGACTGAAGCTTTCTTT.

The rearrangement joins TRBV11-2 to TRBJ2-1; weak D call: TRBD2 (5 bases). The CDR3 has 14 residues. V lost 5 bases, J lost 4 bases, and 12 bases lay in between. CDR1 SGHAT and CDR2 FQNNGV come from the germline V gene. CDR3 protein: CASSPPGMYNEQFF. As DNA, the CDR3 is TGTGCCAGCAGCCCCCCGGGGATGTACAATGAGCAGTTCTTC.

This rearrangement joins TRBV7-9 to TRBJ2-2, with D perhaps matching TRBD2 (5 bases). The CDR3 spans 14 residues. CDR1 is SEHNR and CDR2 is FQNEAQ in the germline V gene (reference sequence). Between the trimmed V and J ends, which lost 8 bases and 5 bases, there was a span of 15 bases. This CDR3 reads CASCPGIRTGELFF. The CDR3 coding sequence is TGTGCCAGCTGCCCGGGGATAAGGACCGGGGAGCTGTTTTTT. Looking up the rest from reference TRBV7-9 and TRBJ2-2 gives the full variable domain: DTGVSQNPRHKITKRGQNVTFRCDPISEHNRLYWYRQTLGQGPEFLTYFQNEAQLEKSRLLSDRFSAERPKGSFSTLEIQRTEQGDSAMYLCASCPGIRTGELFFGEGSRLTVL.

This clone was observed once. The CDR3 bases are TGTGCCAGCAGCGACTCTCGACAGGACTATGGCTACACCTTC. The encoded protein is CASSDSRQDYGYTF. The gene calls are TRBV9 and TRBJ1-2; maybe TRBD1 (6 bases). CDR3 length: 14 residues. CDR1 and CDR2 from the germline V gene are SGDLS and YYNGEE. V lost 3 bases and J 3 bases, leaving 12 bases between the germline ends.

This chain uses TRBV2 with TRBJ2-7; 7 nucleotides agree with TRBD1. Germline V gene sequence: CDR1 SNHLY, CDR2 FYNNEI. The CDR3 has 14 residues. V was pared by 11 bases and J by 3 bases, with 13 bases of the junction left unmatched. DNA of the CDR3: TGTGCCTGTTCGTACCAGGGGGATTACTACGAGCAGTACTTC. This translates into CACSYQGDYYEQYF.

The chain couples TRBV9 to TRBJ2-7; TRBD1 might be the D (5 bases). Germline V CDR1 and CDR2: SGDLS, YYNGEE. This CDR3 has 14 residues. Trimming removed 2 bases from V and 4 bases from J, with 13 bases in between. The CDR3 bases are TGTGCCAGCAGCGTTGTTTCAGGGTCGTACGAGCAGTACTTC. Its translation: CASSVVSGSYEQYF.

This chain uses TRBV15 with TRBJ1-2, with a tentative D call TRBD1 (6 bases). Germline lookup yields CDR1 LNHNV and CDR2 YYDKDF (reference sequence). This CDR3 is 13 amino acids long. With 4 bases removed from V and 5 bases from J, the gap between germline ends came to 11 bases. The CDR3 sequence is CATSKDGQYGYTF. The CDR3 DNA reads TGTGCCACCAGCAAGGACGGACAGTATGGCTACACCTTC.

V and J are TRBV5-6 and TRBJ1-5; 7 bases map to TRBD1. CDR3 length equals 15 residues. Losses at the gene ends were 0 bases for V and 5 bases for J; bases not matched to a gene: 5. From germline, CDR1 is SGHDT and CDR2 YYEEEE. CDR3 nucleotide sequence: TGTGCCAGCAGCTTGGAGGGACAGATTCATCAGCCCCAGCATTTT. Its protein product is CASSLEGQIHQPQHF.

The CDR3 coding sequence is TGTGCCAGCTCACCAGGGACAGGAAACACTGAAGCTTTCTTT. It codes for CASSPGTGNTEAFF. This sequence joins TRBV18 and TRBJ1-1, with 8 nucleotides matching TRBD1. Germline CDR1 reads KGHSH; CDR2 reads LQKENI. V lost 2 bases, J lost 2 bases, and 1 base stayed unmatched. This CDR3 comprises 14 residues.

The chain is built from TRBV28 and TRBJ2-7, with D tentatively TRBD1 (5 bases). V was pared by 5 bases and J by 3 bases, with 5 bases between. CDR1 and CDR2 (germline): MDHEN, SYDVKM. This CDR3 region has 11 residues. This chain's CDR3 is CASSRGYEQYF. Written as DNA, the CDR3 is TGTGCCAGCAGTAGGGGCTACGAGCAGTACTTC.

The gene calls are TRBV28 and TRBJ1-5; no definite D call. This CDR3 is 12 amino acids long. V dropped 2 bases and J dropped 7 bases, with 6 bases sitting between them. Germline values: CDR1 MDHEN, CDR2 SYDVKM. CDR3 loop: CASSLTRQPQHF. DNA of the CDR3: TGTGCCAGCAGTTTAACGCGGCAGCCCCAGCATTTT.

This clone was seen once. For the CDR3, the DNA is TGCAGCGTTGCGGCCGGGGACACTGAAGCTTTCTTT. Protein: CSVAAGDTEAFF. The genes are TRBV29-1 and TRBJ1-1; D is uncertain. This CDR3 has 12 residues. Trimming cost V 4 bases and J 3 bases, with 9 bases left between them. In germline, CDR1 is SQVTM, CDR2 ANQGSEA.

The V gene is TRBV29-1, the J gene TRBJ2-2; 7 bases line up with TRBD2. V lost 6 bases and J lost 0; bases outside the gene matches: 13. The CDR3 is made up of 17 amino acids. Germline-derived CDR1 and CDR2 are SQVTM and ANQGSEA. CDR3 region: CSVEAPTSDSNTGELFF. The CDR3, as DNA: TGCAGCGTGGAGGCTCCAACTAGCGATTCGAACACCGGGGAGCTGTTTTTT.

The chain couples TRBV13 to TRBJ1-6, with D hard to call. CDR3 length: 14 amino acids. V was shortened by 3 bases and J by 10 bases, with 13 bases between the two germline ends. The germline V gene has CDR1 PRHDT and CDR2 FYEKMQ (reference sequence). CDR3 loop: CASSFSPAGSPLHF. DNA for the CDR3: TGTGCCAGCAGCTTCTCCCCGGCGGGGTCACCCCTCCACTTT.

This sequence joins TRBV18 and TRBJ1-4; no clear D. The length of the CDR3 is 15 residues. V was clipped by 2 bases and J by 0 bases, with 7 bases between them. Germline V gives CDR1 KGHSH, CDR2 LQKENI. The CDR3 here is CASSPVRSTNEKLFF. The CDR3, as DNA: TGTGCCAGCTCACCAGTGAGGTCAACTAATGAAAAACTGTTTTTT.

V and J are TRBV7-2 and TRBJ2-3; tentatively, D is TRBD2 (5 bases). The germline CDR1 and CDR2 sequences are SGHTA and FQGNSA. V shed 5 bases and J shed 5 bases, with 17 bases lying between them. This CDR3 contains 15 residues. CDR3 sequence: CASSLGGGFGDTQYF. CDR3 coding DNA: TGTGCCAGCAGCCTAGGAGGAGGATTCGGAGATACGCAGTATTTT.

This clone was seen only once. The chain joins TRBV5-1 to TRBJ1-1; 8 nucleotides match TRBD1. Germline CDR1 reads SGHRS; CDR2 reads YFSETQ. CDR3 length: 14 residues. The ends lost 5 bases at V and 8 bases at J; junction bases unmatched: 11. The CDR3 loop is CASSSGQGRVEAFF. The CDR3, as DNA: TGCGCCAGCAGTAGCGGACAGGGTAGGGTCGAAGCTTTCTTT.

In its sample, this clone was seen once. V is TRBV6-2 or TRBV6-3 and J is TRBJ2-7; a weak D match, TRBD2 (6 bases). V shed 6 bases and J shed 0 bases, with 18 bases lying between them. Germline CDR1 MNHEY, CDR2 SVGEGT. This CDR3 spans 16 amino acids. As DNA, the CDR3 is TGTGCCAGCAGCTCCCCCGAACTAGCAACCTCCTACGAGCAGTACTTC. As protein: CASSSPELATSYEQYF.

The chain carries TRBV20-1 and TRBJ1-1; unclear D gene. V lost 0 bases and J 9 bases, leaving 5 bases between the germline ends. This CDR3 is built from 10 residues. CDR1 is DFQATT and CDR2 is SNEGSKA in the germline V gene (reference sequence). The CDR3 reads CSARDLQAFF. CDR3 DNA sequence: TGCAGTGCTAGAGATCTCCAAGCTTTCTTT.